This is a list of T cell receptor beta chains from one sample in a study of blood T cell repertoires in COVID-19. TCRdb keeps only in-frame clones here, not all; method: immunoSEQ multiplex PCR. The sample yields approximately 97,000 clones, about 86% seen once. The sequenced sample consisted of peripheral blood. These receptors originate from an elderly woman with acute or convalescent COVID-19. The CDR3 runs from the conserved cysteine through the conserved F or W. Each record gives: D gene, J gene, V gene, clone size, CDR3 protein, CDR3 DNA. A D gene is named only where the DNA matches it firmly. Clone size appears in some rows only: once, few, many, or a class for an expanded clone.

>TRBD1|TRBJ1-6|TRBV18|-
CASSPRTPGQGASSYNSPLHF
TGTGCCAGCTCACCCAGGACTCCGGGACAGGGGGCTTCGTCCTATAATTCACCCCTCCACTTT
>TRBD1|TRBJ1-4|TRBV7-2|-
CASSIRQGSVEKLFF
TGTGCCAGCAGCATCCGACAGGGATCGGTAGAAAAACTGTTTTTT
>-|TRBJ2-3|TRBV9|-
CASSEEWGRAHTDTQYF
TGTGCCAGCAGCGAGGAATGGGGCAGGGCTCACACAGATACGCAGTATTTT
>-|TRBJ2-7|TRBV27|-
CASSPPLEQNEQYF
TGTGCCAGCAGTCCCCCCCTCGAACAAAACGAGCAGTACTTC
>TRBD1|TRBJ1-2|TRBV9|-
CASSPLSRTGDDGYTF
TGTGCCAGCAGCCCCCTAAGCCGGACAGGGGATGATGGCTACACCTTC
>-|TRBJ1-5|TRBV15|-
CATSTGYNQPQHF
TGTGCCACCAGCACCGGGTACAATCAGCCCCAGCATTTT
>-|TRBJ2-3|TRBV2|once
CASSDRRASDTQYF
TGTGCCAGCAGTGACAGGCGGGCGTCCGATACGCAGTATTTT
>TRBD1|TRBJ2-2|TRBV11-3|-
CASSPGQGRTGELFF
TGTGCCAGCAGCCCGGGACAGGGTCGCACCGGGGAGCTGTTTTTT
>TRBD2|TRBJ2-5|TRBV11-3|-
CASSQTSGGSETQYF
TGTGCCAGCAGCCAGACTAGCGGGGGTTCAGAGACCCAGTACTTC
>TRBD2|TRBJ2-2|TRBV15|-
CATSPSGVTGELFF
TGTGCCACCAGCCCAAGCGGGGTCACCGGGGAGCTGTTTTTT
>-|TRBJ2-3|TRBV19|-
CASSIQGTDTQYF
TGTGCCAGTAGTATCCAGGGCACAGATACGCAGTATTTT
>TRBD2|TRBJ2-2|TRBV5-5|-
CASSRTGGNTGELFF
TGTGCCAGCAGCCGGACGGGGGGGAACACCGGGGAGCTGTTTTTT
>-|TRBJ1-6|TRBV5-4|few
CASSFGGPGGIYNSPLHF
TGTGCCAGCAGCTTTGGCGGGCCGGGAGGGATTTATAATTCACCCCTCCACTTT
>-|TRBJ1-2|TRBV9|-
CASSVAGGGYTF
TGTGCCAGCAGCGTAGCAGGTGGGGGCTACACCTTC
>TRBD1|TRBJ1-2|TRBV5-6|-
CASSLVGQGSSGYTF
TGTGCCAGCAGCTTGGTCGGACAGGGGTCTAGTGGCTACACCTTC
>TRBD1|TRBJ1-4|TRBV29-1|once
CSVEQGDEKLFF
TGCAGCGTTGAACAGGGGGACGAAAAACTGTTTTTT
>TRBD2|TRBJ2-1|TRBV27|-
CATTSLRLAKANEQFF
TGTGCCACAACCTCTTTACGACTAGCGAAGGCCAATGAGCAGTTCTTC
>TRBD2|TRBJ2-2|TRBV24-1|-
CATSDLWGLDTGELFF
TGTGCCACCAGTGATTTATGGGGACTAGACACCGGGGAGCTGTTTTTT
>-|TRBJ1-6|TRBV11-2|-
CASRPRGGGSPLHF
TGTGCCAGCAGACCCCGGGGGGGAGGGTCACCCCTCCACTTT
>-|TRBJ1-2|TRBV29-1|-
CSVPGQLSTPLF
TGCAGCGTTCCCGGACAGCTCTCCACTCCACTCTTC
>-|TRBJ1-6|TRBV6-5|-
CASNHPEGTNSPLHF
TGTGCCAGCAACCACCCGGAGGGTACTAATTCACCCCTCCACTTT
>TRBD1|TRBJ2-1|TRBV10-3|-
CAINRQGRNWSSYNEQFF
TGTGCCATCAACAGACAGGGACGAAACTGGAGTTCCTACAATGAGCAGTTCTTC
>TRBD1|TRBJ1-5|TRBV19|-
CASSGRQGNQPQHF
TGTGCCAGTAGTGGGAGACAGGGGAATCAGCCCCAGCATTTT
>TRBD1|TRBJ2-7|TRBV7-6|-
CASSVGQGGSYEQYF
TGTGCCAGCAGCGTTGGACAGGGAGGCTCCTACGAGCAGTACTTC
>-|TRBJ2-2|TRBV5-1|once
CASSIQTPNTGELFF
TGCGCCAGCAGCATCCAGACTCCGAACACCGGGGAGCTGTTTTTT
>TRBD2|TRBJ2-1|TRBV5-6|-
CASSLPKRGGYNEQFF
TGTGCCAGCAGCTTGCCAAAGCGGGGGGGCTACAATGAGCAGTTCTTC
>-|TRBJ1-6|TRBV25-1|-
CASKDIHSSPLHF
TGTGCCAGCAAGGACATTCACAGTTCACCCCTCCACTTT
>-|TRBJ1-2|TRBV18|-
CASSPRRDFYGYTF
TGTGCCAGCTCACCACGACGGGATTTCTATGGCTACACCTTC
>-|TRBJ1-5|TRBV19|-
CASTLGGISYQPQHF
TGTGCCAGTACCCTAGGGGGAATCTCCTATCAGCCCCAGCATTTT
>TRBD1|TRBJ1-2|TRBV6-5|-
CASSFPQGAHGYGYTF
TGTGCCAGCAGTTTCCCTCAGGGGGCGCACGGCTATGGCTACACCTTC
>-|TRBJ2-7|TRBV24-1|-
CATSGGAGGQYEQYF
TGTGCCACCAGTGGTGGGGCAGGGGGGCAATACGAGCAGTACTTC
>TRBD2|TRBJ2-3|TRBV5-1|-
CASSLAGSGGTDTQYF
TGCGCCAGCAGCTTGGCGGGTAGCGGGGGTACAGATACGCAGTATTTT
>TRBD2|TRBJ2-7|TRBV10-3|once
CAIRAGGPNYEQYF
TGTGCCATCAGAGCGGGGGGGCCAAACTACGAGCAGTACTTC
>-|TRBJ2-5|TRBV21-1|-
CASSKGVGLAGGETQYF
TGTGCCAGCAGCAAAGGGGTAGGCTTGGCGGGGGGCGAGACCCAGTACTTC
>-|TRBJ1-3|TRBV7-3|once
CASSLAAHPGNTIYF
TGTGCCAGCAGCTTAGCGGCGCACCCAGGGAACACCATATATTTT
>TRBD1|TRBJ2-3|TRBV6-1|once
CASSESGQGGDTQYF
TGTGCCAGCAGTGAATCGGGACAGGGAGGTGATACGCAGTATTTT
>-|TRBJ2-2|TRBV11-2|-
CASSLVFSAGELFF
TGTGCCAGCAGCTTAGTATTCAGCGCCGGGGAGCTGTTTTTT
>-|TRBJ2-7|TRBV27|few
CASSSISWAKGPSYEQYF
TGTGCCAGCAGTTCTATCTCTTGGGCCAAGGGGCCCTCCTACGAGCAGTACTTC
>-|TRBJ1-5|TRBV9|once
CASSGTIGPQHF
TGTGCCAGCAGCGGTACAATTGGGCCCCAGCATTTT
>TRBD1|TRBJ1-3|TRBV2|few
CASSEPGQPLGRGNTIYF
TGTGCCAGCAGTGAGCCGGGACAGCCTCTAGGGCGAGGAAACACCATATATTTT
>-|TRBJ1-5|TRBV2|-
CASSYRVADQPQHF
TGTGCCAGCAGTTACAGGGTGGCCGATCAGCCCCAGCATTTT
>-|TRBJ2-6|TRBV9|-
CASSLNRQFSGANVLTF
TGTGCCAGCAGCTTAAACCGACAGTTCTCCGGGGCCAACGTCCTGACTTTC
>TRBD2|TRBJ2-1|TRBV6-2/TRBV6-3|-
CASSYHLTGGYNEQFF
TGTGCCAGCAGTTACCATCTCACGGGGGGTTACAATGAGCAGTTCTTC
>-|TRBJ2-7|TRBV5-8|-
CASSGVQGFYEQYF
TGTGCCAGCAGCGGGGTCCAGGGGTTCTACGAGCAGTACTTC
>TRBD1|TRBJ2-7|TRBV11-2|few
CASSLWTGTAHEQYF
TGTGCCAGCAGCTTATGGACAGGCACTGCCCACGAGCAGTACTTC
>-|TRBJ2-2|TRBV5-1|-
CASSPQVNTGELFF
TGCGCCAGCAGCCCTCAGGTTAACACCGGGGAGCTGTTTTTT
>-|TRBJ1-2|TRBV6-5|-
CASIFGEHYGYTF
TGTGCCAGCATCTTTGGAGAACACTATGGCTACACCTTC
>TRBD1|TRBJ1-5|TRBV10-3|-
CAISESTGGSQPQHF
TGTGCCATCAGTGAGTCTACAGGGGGGAGTCAGCCCCAGCATTTT
>TRBD1|TRBJ1-1|TRBV27|once
CASSFGTANTEAFF
TGTGCCAGCAGTTTCGGGACAGCGAACACTGAAGCTTTCTTT
>-|TRBJ1-2|TRBV24-1|-
CATRDSSNYGYTF
TGTGCCACCAGGGACAGCTCTAACTATGGCTACACCTTC
>-|TRBJ2-7|TRBV5-1|-
CASSFTGYTYEQYF
TGCGCCAGCAGCTTTACAGGTTACACCTACGAGCAGTACTTC
>-|TRBJ1-3|TRBV4-2|-
CASSRAGDLSGNTIYF
TGTGCCAGCAGCCGCGCAGGGGACCTCTCTGGAAACACCATATATTTT
>TRBD1|TRBJ2-1|TRBV11-2|-
CASSLGPGTGGMDEQFF
TGTGCCAGCAGCTTAGGGCCCGGGACAGGGGGCATGGATGAGCAGTTCTTC
>-|TRBJ2-7|TRBV30|-
CAWRILGYEQYF
TGTGCCTGGAGAATTCTAGGTTACGAGCAGTACTTC